This T cell receptor (beta chain) was observed in a study of blood T cell repertoires in COVID-19. The ends lost 4 bases at V and 4 bases at J; junction bases unmatched: 5. Germline V gene data show CDR1 as MNHEY and CDR2 as SVGAGI. This CDR3 spans 14 amino acids. The data were produced by immunoSEQ multiplex PCR, yet TCRdb's version contains in-frame clones alone and is incomplete. Among 65,000 to 85,000 clones listed, 75% to 95% were seen once. The sequenced material came from peripheral blood. The sequence was obtained from a human donor in a cohort sampled during active COVID-19. The chain uses TRBV6-5 and TRBJ2-7; 9 bases align to TRBD1. CDR3 region: CASSWDREGYEQYF. The CDR3 nucleotides read TGTGCCAGCAGTTGGGACAGGGAGGGGTACGAGCAGTACTTC.